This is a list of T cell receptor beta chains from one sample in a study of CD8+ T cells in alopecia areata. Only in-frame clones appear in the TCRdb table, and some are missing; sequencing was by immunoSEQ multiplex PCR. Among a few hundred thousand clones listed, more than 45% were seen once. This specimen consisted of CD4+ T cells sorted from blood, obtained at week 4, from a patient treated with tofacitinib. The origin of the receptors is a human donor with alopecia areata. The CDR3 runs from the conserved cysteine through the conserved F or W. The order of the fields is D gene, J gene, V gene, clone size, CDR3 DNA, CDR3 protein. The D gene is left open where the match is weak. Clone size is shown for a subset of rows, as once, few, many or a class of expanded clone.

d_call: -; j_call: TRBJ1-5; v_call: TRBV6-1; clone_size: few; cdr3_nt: TGTGCCAGCGGGTGGCAGGGCAATCAGCCCCAGCATTTT; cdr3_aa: CASGWQGNQPQHF
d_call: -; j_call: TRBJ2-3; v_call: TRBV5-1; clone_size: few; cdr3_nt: TGCGCCAGCAGCTTGGAACAGGGCGCAGATACGCAGTATTTT; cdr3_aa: CASSLEQGADTQYF
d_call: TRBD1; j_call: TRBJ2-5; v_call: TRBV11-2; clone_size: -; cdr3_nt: TGTGCCAGCAGACTGGGACAGATAAACGGGGAGACCCAGTACTTC; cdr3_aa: CASRLGQINGETQYF
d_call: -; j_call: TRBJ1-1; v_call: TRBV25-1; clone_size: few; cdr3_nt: TGTGCCAGCATCCGCACGGGGACGGTTAAAGCTTTCTTT; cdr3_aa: CASIRTGTVKAFF
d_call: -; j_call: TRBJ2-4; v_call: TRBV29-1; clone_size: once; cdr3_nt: TGCAGCGTTGTAAAACAGGGGGGGAAAAACATTCAGTACTTC; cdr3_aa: CSVVKQGGKNIQYF
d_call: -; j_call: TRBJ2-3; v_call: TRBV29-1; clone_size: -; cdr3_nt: TGCAGCGTCCTGAGGACAGATACGCAGTATTTT; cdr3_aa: CSVLRTDTQYF
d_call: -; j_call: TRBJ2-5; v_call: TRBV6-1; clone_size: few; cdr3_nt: TGTGCCAGCAGTGGCGATTTAGGCCCTGTACAAGAGACCCAGTACTTC; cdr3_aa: CASSGDLGPVQETQYF
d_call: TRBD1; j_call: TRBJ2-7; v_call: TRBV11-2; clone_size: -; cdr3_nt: TGTGCCAGCAGCTCTCCCGGGACAGGGGTCCACGAGCAGTACTTC; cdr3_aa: CASSSPGTGVHEQYF
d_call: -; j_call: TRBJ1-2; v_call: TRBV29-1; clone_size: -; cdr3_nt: TGCAGCGTTAGAGAGGGACCCTATGGCTACACCTTC; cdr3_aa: CSVREGPYGYTF
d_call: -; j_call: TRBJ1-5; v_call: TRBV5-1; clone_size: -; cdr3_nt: TGCGCCAGCAGCTTGTTTCAGGAGAACAATCAGCCCCAGCATTTT; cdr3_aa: CASSLFQENNQPQHF
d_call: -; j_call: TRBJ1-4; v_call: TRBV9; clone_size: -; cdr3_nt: TGTGCCAGCAGCCCAGCGGGGTATAATGAAAAACTGTTTTTT; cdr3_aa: CASSPAGYNEKLFF
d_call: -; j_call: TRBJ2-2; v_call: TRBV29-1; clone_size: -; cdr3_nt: TGCAGCGTTTTCCGCAACACCGGGGAGCTGTTTTTT; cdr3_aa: CSVFRNTGELFF
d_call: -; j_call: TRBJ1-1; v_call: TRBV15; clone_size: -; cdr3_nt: TGTGCCACCAGCAGAGGGTCCACTGAAGCTTTCTTT; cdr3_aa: CATSRGSTEAFF
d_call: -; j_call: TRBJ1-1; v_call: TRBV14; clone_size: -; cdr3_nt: TGTGCCAGCAGCCAAGATGTGGGACGGATGAACACTGAAGCTTTCTTT; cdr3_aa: CASSQDVGRMNTEAFF
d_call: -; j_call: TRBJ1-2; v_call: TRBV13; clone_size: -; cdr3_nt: TGTGCCAGCAGCCTGGGGAACTATGGCTACACCTTC; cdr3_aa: CASSLGNYGYTF
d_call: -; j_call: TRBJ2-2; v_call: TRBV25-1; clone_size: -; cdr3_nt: TGTGCCAGCAGCCCCAAAACTCGCACCGGGGAGCTGTTTTTT; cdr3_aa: CASSPKTRTGELFF
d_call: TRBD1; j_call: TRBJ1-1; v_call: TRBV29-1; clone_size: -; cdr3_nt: TGCAGCGTCCTATCCGACAGGGGAGCCCGAGAAGCTTTCTTT; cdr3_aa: CSVLSDRGAREAFF
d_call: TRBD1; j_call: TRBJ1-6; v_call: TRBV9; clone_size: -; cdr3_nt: TGTGCCAGCAGCGTAGGGCAGGGGGCTAATTCACCCCTCCACTTT; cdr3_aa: CASSVGQGANSPLHF
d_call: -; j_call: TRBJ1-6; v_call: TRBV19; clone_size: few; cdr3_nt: TGTGCCAGTAGTATAGCGTTGGGTTCACCCCTCCACTTT; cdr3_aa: CASSIALGSPLHF
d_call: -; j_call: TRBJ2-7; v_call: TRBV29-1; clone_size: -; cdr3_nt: TGCAGCGTCGGGTTGGTTACAGGCGGCGAGCAGTACTTC; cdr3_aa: CSVGLVTGGEQYF
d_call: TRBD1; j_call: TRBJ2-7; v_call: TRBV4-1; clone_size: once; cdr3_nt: TGCGCCAGCAGCCAAGGACAGGGTTTCGGCTACGAGCAGTACTTC; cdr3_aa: CASSQGQGFGYEQYF
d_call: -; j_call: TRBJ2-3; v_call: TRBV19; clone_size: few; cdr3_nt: TGTGCCAGTAGTATAGCTGGGGGTACGCAGTATTTT; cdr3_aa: CASSIAGGTQYF
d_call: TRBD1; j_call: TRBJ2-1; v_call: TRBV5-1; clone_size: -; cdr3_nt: TGCGCCAGCAGCCCCGGACAGGGCGAACCGTTCTTC; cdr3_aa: CASSPGQGEPFF
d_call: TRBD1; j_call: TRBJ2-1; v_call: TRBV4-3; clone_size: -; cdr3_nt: TGCGCCAGCAGCCCACGAAGGGGGCATGAGCAGTTCTTC; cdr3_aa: CASSPRRGHEQFF
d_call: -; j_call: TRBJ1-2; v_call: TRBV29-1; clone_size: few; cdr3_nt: TGCAGCGTCTATGGGGGGACAAACCATGGCTACACCTTC; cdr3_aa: CSVYGGTNHGYTF
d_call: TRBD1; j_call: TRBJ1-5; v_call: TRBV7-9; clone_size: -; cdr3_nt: TGTGCCAGCAGCCCCGGGACAGGGGATCAGCCCCAGCATTTT; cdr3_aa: CASSPGTGDQPQHF
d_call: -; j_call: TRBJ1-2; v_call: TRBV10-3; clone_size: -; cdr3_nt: TGTGCCATCAGTGAGTCGACGGCAGGGGAATATGGCTACACCTTC; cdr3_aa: CAISESTAGEYGYTF
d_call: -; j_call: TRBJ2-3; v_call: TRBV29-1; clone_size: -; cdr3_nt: TGCAGCGGGGTGGGCCGTTACACAGATACGCAGTATTTT; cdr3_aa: CSGVGRYTDTQYF
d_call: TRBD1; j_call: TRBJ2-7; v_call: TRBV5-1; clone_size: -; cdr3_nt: TGCGCCAGCAGCTCTGGCGGGACAGGGGCGAGGGAGCAGTACTTC; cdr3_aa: CASSSGGTGAREQYF
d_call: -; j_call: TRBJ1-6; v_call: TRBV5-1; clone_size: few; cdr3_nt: TGCGCCAGCAGCTTGGGACAGCGGAATTCACCCCTCCACTTT; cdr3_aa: CASSLGQRNSPLHF
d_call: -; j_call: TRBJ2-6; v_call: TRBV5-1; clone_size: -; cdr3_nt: TGCGCCAGCAGCTTGGGGGTCGTATCTAGTTCCAACGTCCTGACTTTC; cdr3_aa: CASSLGVVSSSNVLTF
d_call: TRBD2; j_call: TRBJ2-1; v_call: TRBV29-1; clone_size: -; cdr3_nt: TGCAGCGTTGCCGGGACTAGCGGGGGGGCATTTGAGCAGTTCTTC; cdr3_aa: CSVAGTSGGAFEQFF
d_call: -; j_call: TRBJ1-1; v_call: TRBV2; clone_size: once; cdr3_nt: TGTGCCACACGACCCGTCCTCATGAACACTGAAGCTTTCTTT; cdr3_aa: CATRPVLMNTEAFF
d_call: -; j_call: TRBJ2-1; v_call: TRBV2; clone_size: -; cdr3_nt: TGTGCCAGTAAGGAGGACAATGAGCAGTTCTTC; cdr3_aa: CASKEDNEQFF
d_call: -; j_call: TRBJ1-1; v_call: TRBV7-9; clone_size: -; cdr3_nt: TGTGCCAGCAGCCGCCTCAGGGAAGCTGAAGCTTTCTTT; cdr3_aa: CASSRLREAEAFF
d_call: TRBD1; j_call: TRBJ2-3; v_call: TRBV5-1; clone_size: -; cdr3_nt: TGCGCCAGCAGCTTGGCCTCGACAGGGTCAGATACGCAGTATTTT; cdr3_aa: CASSLASTGSDTQYF
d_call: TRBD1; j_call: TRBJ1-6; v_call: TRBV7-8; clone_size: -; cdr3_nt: TGTGCCAGCAGCCCGAGGGACAGCGAAGTTTCACCCCTCCACTTT; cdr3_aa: CASSPRDSEVSPLHF
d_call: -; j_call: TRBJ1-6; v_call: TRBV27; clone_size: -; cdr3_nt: TGTGCCAGCAGTTTACTGTTCAATTCACCCCTCCACTTT; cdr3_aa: CASSLLFNSPLHF
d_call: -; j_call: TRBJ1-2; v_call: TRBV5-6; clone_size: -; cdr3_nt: TGTGCCAGCAGCGGGCCCCCCTCAGGGGAGGTCCAAGATGGCTACACCTTC; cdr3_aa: CASSGPPSGEVQDGYTF
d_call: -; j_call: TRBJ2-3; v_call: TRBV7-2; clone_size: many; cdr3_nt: TGTGCCAGCAGCTCGCAAACAGATACGCAGTATTTT; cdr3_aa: CASSSQTDTQYF
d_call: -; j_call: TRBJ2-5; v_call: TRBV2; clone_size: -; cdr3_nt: -; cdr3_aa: CASKLSGPGTQYF
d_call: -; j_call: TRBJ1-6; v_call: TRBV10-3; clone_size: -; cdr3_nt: TGTGCCATCAACGCAGGGGTTGAGAATAATTCACCCCTCCACTTT; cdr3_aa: CAINAGVENNSPLHF
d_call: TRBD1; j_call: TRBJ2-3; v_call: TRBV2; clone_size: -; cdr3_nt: TGTGCCAGCAGGAGGGACAGGAGCACAGATACGCAGTATTTT; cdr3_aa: CASRRDRSTDTQYF
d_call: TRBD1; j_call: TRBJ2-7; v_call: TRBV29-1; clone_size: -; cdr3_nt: TGCAGCGCCTACAGGGGGCGCGGGGAGCAGTACTTC; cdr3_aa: CSAYRGRGEQYF
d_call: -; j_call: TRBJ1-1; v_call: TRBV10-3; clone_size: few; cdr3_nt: TGTGCCATCAGCTCGGGGGGGTCGAACACTGAAGCTTTCTTT; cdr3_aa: CAISSGGSNTEAFF
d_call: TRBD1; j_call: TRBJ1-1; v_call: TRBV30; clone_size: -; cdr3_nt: TGTGCCTGGAGTTTCCTCAGGGGGATGAGAACTGAAGCTTTCTTT; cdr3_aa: CAWSFLRGMRTEAFF
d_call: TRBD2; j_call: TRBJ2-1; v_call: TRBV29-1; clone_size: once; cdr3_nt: TGCAGCGTTGAAGGGGGACTAGCGGGGAATGAGCAGTTCTTC; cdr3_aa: CSVEGGLAGNEQFF
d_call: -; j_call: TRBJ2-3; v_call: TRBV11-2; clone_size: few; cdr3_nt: TGTGCCAGCAGTTCGGGAACAGATACGCAGTATTTT; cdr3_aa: CASSSGTDTQYF
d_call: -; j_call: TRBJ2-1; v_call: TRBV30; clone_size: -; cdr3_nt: TGTGCCTGGAGTGTGCGTGGCAGTTCCTACAATGAGCAGTTCTTC; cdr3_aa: CAWSVRGSSYNEQFF
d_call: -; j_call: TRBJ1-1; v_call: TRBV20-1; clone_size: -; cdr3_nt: TGCAGTGCTAGCCCGGGGGCTGAAGCTTTCTTT; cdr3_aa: CSASPGAEAFF
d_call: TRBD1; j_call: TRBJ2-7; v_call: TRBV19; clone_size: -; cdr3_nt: TGTGCCAGTAGGGCCAGGGGGGAGCAGTACTTC; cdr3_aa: CASRARGEQYF
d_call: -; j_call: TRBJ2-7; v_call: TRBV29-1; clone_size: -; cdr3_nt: TGCAGCGTCACTTTACGGAGGCGCGACTACGAGCAGTACTTC; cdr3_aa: CSVTLRRRDYEQYF
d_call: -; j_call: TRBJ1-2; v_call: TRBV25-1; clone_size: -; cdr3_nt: TGTGCCAGCAGTGGCCTAAGAGGGGGTCTCCTTGGCTACACCTTC; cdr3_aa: CASSGLRGGLLGYTF
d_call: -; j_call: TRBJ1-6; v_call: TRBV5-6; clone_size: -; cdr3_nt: TGTGCCAGCAGCTTGTATGGGGGAGATTCACCCCTCCACTTT; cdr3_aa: CASSLYGGDSPLHF